The 22 T cell receptor beta chains given below trace back to one sample, sequenced in a study of blood T cell repertoires in COVID-19. Data came from immunoSEQ multiplex PCR; TCRdb stores just in-frame clones and leaves some out. The table lists approximately 200,000 clones, roughly 90% of them singletons. Sequenced: PBMCs or T cells enriched from blood (not recorded which). These receptors were taken from a woman in her 30s who had recovered from COVID-19.

The chain combines TRBV9 with TRBJ1-2; D call uncertain. From germline, CDR1 is SGDLS and CDR2 YYNGEE. This CDR3 has 17 residues. V was clipped by 0 bases and J by 4 bases, with 19 bases between them. The CDR3 DNA follows: TGTGCCAGCAGCGTAGCCGAGGGCCGCCTCGGAGGCTATGGCTACACCTTC. This encodes CASSVAEGRLGGYGYTF.

The V call is TRBV11-3, the J call TRBJ2-7, with D perhaps matching TRBD1 (5 bases). In germline, CDR1 is SGHNT, CDR2 YENEEA. CDR3 size: 15 residues. V was trimmed by 1 base and J by 7 bases, leaving 17 bases between them. The CDR3 loop is CASSLGTGQGGEQYF. The CDR3 nucleotides read TGTGCCAGCAGCTTAGGTACCGGCCAGGGCGGAGAGCAGTACTTC.

The CDR3 DNA reads as TGTGCCAGCTCACGAGAGGAGGGTACGGATGGCTACACCTTC. Encoded protein: CASSREEGTDGYTF. V is TRBV18 and J is TRBJ1-2; D gene uncertain. Germline CDR1 is KGHSH and CDR2 is LQKENI. The CDR3 consists of 14 residues. The V and J ends lost 4 bases and 6 bases respectively, with 15 bases between them.

The CDR3 sequence: CASSRTGNTEAFF. Written as DNA, the CDR3 is TGTGCCAGCAGCCGTACAGGGAACACTGAAGCTTTCTTT. The chain combines TRBV7-6 with TRBJ1-1, with D perhaps TRBD1 (5 bases). Trimming stripped 5 bases from V and 1 base from J, with 8 bases between. The V gene's germline CDR1 is SGHVS and CDR2 FNYEAQ. The CDR3 covers 13 residues.

This chain links TRBV5-4 with TRBJ1-2, with 8 bases aligning to TRBD1. The ends lost 0 bases at V and 8 bases at J; junction bases unmatched: 9. CDR3 length: 15 amino acids. CDR1 is SGHNT, CDR2 YYREEE, per germline (reference sequence). The CDR3, as DNA: TGTGCCAGCAGCTTGGCCCTGTCAGGGGGCGACGGCTACACCTTC. It specifies CASSLALSGGDGYTF.

The chain couples TRBV11-2 to TRBJ1-1, with 7 bases fitting TRBD1. J was trimmed by 5 bases and V by 0 bases; bases with no gene match: 6. This CDR3 comprises 15 residues. Germline values: CDR1 SGHAT, CDR2 FQNNGV. CDR3 in amino acids: CASSLDRGRGTEAFF. DNA of the CDR3: TGTGCCAGCAGCTTAGACAGGGGGAGAGGGACTGAAGCTTTCTTT.

The rearrangement joins TRBV19 to TRBJ1-1, with 8 bases identical to TRBD1. The CDR3 runs to 15 residues. The ends lost 5 bases at V and 1 base at J; junction bases unmatched: 6. Germline V gene sequence: CDR1 LNHDA, CDR2 SQIVND (reference sequence). For the CDR3, the DNA is TGTGCCAGTAGTCGATACGGACAGGGGAACACTGAAGCTTTCTTT. This gives the protein CASSRYGQGNTEAFF.

This clone was observed a few times. The V gene is TRBV2, the J gene TRBJ1-4, with a weak D call TRBD1 (5 bases). This CDR3 contains 14 residues. Trimming pared 4 bases from V and 5 bases from J, leaving 11 bases between. CDR1 and CDR2 from the germline V gene are SNHLY and FYNNEI. This CDR3 is CASSVLGANEKLFF. The CDR3 bases are TGTGCCAGCAGTGTTCTAGGGGCAAATGAAAAACTGTTTTTT.

This rearrangement joins TRBV7-2 to TRBJ2-5; 7 bases agree with TRBD2. Trimming cost V 1 base and J 2 bases; bases outside gene matches: 13. CDR3 length: 18 amino acids. Germline values: CDR1 SGHTA, CDR2 FQGNSA. CDR3 in amino acids: CASSLGPWSGVGQETQYF. CDR3 coding DNA: TGTGCCAGCAGCTTAGGCCCCTGGAGCGGGGTCGGGCAAGAGACCCAGTACTTC.

The CDR3 sequence: CASSPLDRGLQPQHF. DNA for the CDR3: TGTGCCAGCAGCCCACTTGACAGGGGGCTTCAGCCCCAGCATTTT. The chain combines TRBV6-5 with TRBJ1-5; the match to TRBD1 covers 10 bases. The J segment lost 6 bases and the V segment lost 6 bases, leaving 8 bases of the junction unmatched. The CDR3 extends over 15 amino acids. Germline CDR1 is MNHEY and CDR2 is SVGAGI.

This clone came up many times. The rearrangement joins TRBV7-2 to TRBJ2-7, with a tentative D call TRBD2 (6 bases). This CDR3 contains 14 residues. V was shortened by 5 bases and J by 7 bases, with 18 bases between the two germline ends. Germline CDR1 is SGHTA and CDR2 is FQGNSA. CDR3 in amino acids: CASSPGHGGREQYF. CDR3 bases: TGTGCCAGCAGCCCGGGGCACGGGGGTCGGGAGCAGTACTTC.

The chain combines TRBV7-2 with TRBJ1-5; maybe TRBD1 (6 bases). Trimming shortened V by 8 bases and J by 0 bases, and 17 bases separated the two germline ends. The germline V gene has CDR1 SGHTA and CDR2 FQGNSA. CDR3 length equals 16 residues. CDR3: CASGPQTGLSNQPQHF. CDR3 DNA: TGTGCCAGCGGACCACAAACAGGGCTTAGCAATCAGCCCCAGCATTTT.

The CDR3 loop reads CASSLSRGRYTEAFF. DNA of the CDR3: TGTGCCAGCAGCTTATCAAGGGGCCGGTACACTGAAGCTTTCTTT. This chain links TRBV7-9 with TRBJ1-1, with D tentatively TRBD1 (5 bases). Germline V lookup: CDR1 SEHNR, CDR2 FQNEAQ (reference sequence). Trimming left V 2 bases short and J 3 bases short, with 13 bases between. The CDR3 spans 15 residues.

This sequence joins TRBV5-1 and TRBJ1-2; 7 nucleotides match TRBD1. Germline assignment: CDR1 SGHRS and CDR2 YFSETQ. CDR3 length: 14 residues. V was pared by 2 bases and J by 7 bases, with 8 bases of the junction left unmatched. CDR3 sequence reads: CASSLDRDVRGYTF. Written as DNA, the CDR3 is TGCGCCAGCAGCTTAGACAGGGATGTCCGTGGCTACACCTTC.

The chain carries TRBV7-2 and TRBJ1-4; no definite D call. Germline V gene data show CDR1 as SGHTA and CDR2 as FQGNSA. V was trimmed by 1 base and J by 0 bases, leaving 6 bases between them. CDR3 length: 15 amino acids. The CDR3 spells CASSLVSATNEKLFF. CDR3 nucleotide sequence: TGTGCCAGCAGCTTAGTTTCGGCAACTAATGAAAAACTGTTTTTT.

The chain employs TRBV11-2 and TRBJ1-3; maybe TRBD1 (6 bases). CDR1 and CDR2 (germline): SGHAT, FQNNGV. This CDR3 has 17 amino acids. V lost 2 bases, J lost 4 bases, and 18 bases lay in between. In DNA form, the CDR3 reads TGTGCCAGCAGCTTATTTCCCGCCAGGGGTATAGGAAACACCATATATTTT. This translates into CASSLFPARGIGNTIYF.

Written as DNA, the CDR3 is TGCGCCAGCAGCCTGGACGTGGGACAGTTCTCCTACGAGCAGTACTTC. This sequence encodes CASSLDVGQFSYEQYF. The rearrangement uses TRBV5-1 and TRBJ2-7; 7 nucleotides align to TRBD1. The V segment lost 4 bases and the J segment 0 bases; nucleotides outside the gene matches: 10. Germline lookup yields CDR1 SGHRS and CDR2 YFSETQ. This CDR3 spans 16 amino acids.

The rearrangement uses TRBV13 and TRBJ1-1, with 8 bases that match TRBD1. The junction had 10 bases not matched to a gene; V was cut back by 6 bases and J by 4 bases. Germline assignment: CDR1 PRHDT and CDR2 FYEKMQ (reference sequence). The CDR3 has 15 residues. The CDR3 DNA reads as TGTGCCAGCAGAATCCTTTTAGACAGGGGCACTGAAGCTTTCTTT. It encodes CASRILLDRGTEAFF.

The rearrangement joins TRBV6-5 to TRBJ1-3; 7 nucleotides align to TRBD1. The V and J ends lost 7 bases and 0 bases, in that order; junction bases with no gene match: 3. Germline-derived CDR1 and CDR2 are MNHEY and SVGAGI. The CDR3 runs to 14 residues. CDR3 bases: TGTGCCAGCACCAGACAGGGCTCTGGAAACACCATATATTTT. It translates to CASTRQGSGNTIYF.

Notes on this clone: Other DNA sequences from this sample encode an identical CDR3 as well. The chain carries TRBV19 and TRBJ1-5; 8 bases line up with TRBD1. The CDR3 is 15 residues long. J lost 2 bases, V lost 5 bases, and 5 bases had no gene match. In germline, CDR1 is LNHDA, CDR2 SQIVND (reference sequence). CDR3 sequence reads: CASSPWGQGNQPQHF. The CDR3 bases are TGTGCCAGTAGTCCGTGGGGACAGGGCAATCAGCCCCAGCATTTT.

This chain links TRBV6-2 or TRBV6-3 with TRBJ2-5; tentative D call: TRBD2 (6 bases). The V end was cut by 4 bases, the J end by 7 bases, with 22 bases between. This CDR3 spans 16 amino acids. Germline V gene lookup returns CDR1 MNHEY and CDR2 SVGEGT. The CDR3 nucleotides are TGTGCCAGCAGTTTCTCTTGGGGAGGAGGGGTAGGGACCCAGTACTTC. Protein sequence: CASSFSWGGGVGTQYF.

A few counts support this clone. V usage is TRBV7-3 and J usage is TRBJ2-1, with 12 positions matching TRBD2. CDR3 size: 16 residues. Germline V gene lookup returns CDR1 SGHTA and CDR2 FQGTGA. V shed 0 bases, J shed 8 bases, and the junction held 5 bases outside the gene matches. The CDR3 reads CASSLTPSGRADEQFF. CDR3 bases: TGTGCCAGCAGCTTAACTCCTAGCGGGAGGGCGGATGAGCAGTTCTTC.